This TCR beta chain was sequenced in a study of T cell responses to AZD1222 COVID-19 vaccine. Study context: The analysis combined second doses at about 4 or about 12 weeks. Study-level results: Only a handful of AZD1222 recipients tested seropositive at baseline. Repertoires were obtained only post-peak T cell response. Nearly half of spike-specific TCRs reportedly go after variant regions that carry no mutations.

The protocol was immunoSEQ multiplex PCR, while the TCRdb copy is restricted to in-frame clones and leaves out a portion. The sample has about 130,000 clones, around 87% seen once; the top ten hold more than 9%. CDR1 is SEHNR, CDR2 FQNEAQ, per germline (reference sequence). The V segment lost 3 bases and the J segment 6 bases; nucleotides outside the gene matches: 4. The CDR3 extends over 14 amino acids. Points on this clone: Its antigen is as yet unknown.

This chain uses TRBV7-9 with TRBJ2-7; 11 nucleotides align to TRBD1. This specimen was peripheral blood, taken on day 0 of AZD1222 vaccination. This TCR derives from an adult in good health. CDR3 loop: CASSLRTGGIEQYF. In nucleotides, the CDR3 is TGTGCCAGCAGCTTGAGGACAGGGGGCATCGAGCAGTACTTC.